The 9 T cell receptor beta chains listed next were all sequenced from one sample in a study of CD8 T cells in Susac syndrome (dated by TCRdb to the late 2010s). To prepare the library, the immunoSEQ multiplex PCR assay was applied. RNA was extracted using the RNeasy kit, and roughly 0.5 to 1 ug of the RNA was reverse transcribed with random hexamers. Clones were called with MiXCR by TCRdb after fastp trimmed the public reads at Q25, and only in-frame beta chains were retained. Entries are consolidated by CDR3 protein sequence, retaining the most common genes and DNA. Across this sample there are 150,000 to 200,000 distinct CDR3 sequences, with 90% to 97% seen only once. Approximately 0.09% of the sample comes from the top ten. Sequencing used CD4+ T cells from PBMCs. The receptors derive from a human donor with multiple sclerosis.

The genes are TRBV7-9 and TRBJ1-2; D perhaps matches TRBD1 (6 bases). CDR1 and CDR2 from the germline V gene are SEHNR and FQNEAQ (reference sequence). Trimming took off 1 base at V and 4 bases at J, with 13 bases between the two ends. The CDR3 extends over 15 amino acids. The DNA for the CDR3 is TGTGCCAGCAGCTTAGGGGCAGGGGTTCCCTATGGCTACACCTTC. It is translated as CASSLGAGVPYGYTF.

The chain recombines TRBV7-8 with TRBJ2-2; 8 bases line up with TRBD2. This CDR3 is 17 amino acids long. CDR1 and CDR2 from the germline V gene are SGHVS and FQNEAQ. Trimming took 5 bases from V and 0 from J; bases not matched to a gene: 8. This CDR3 reads CASSGNHSGANTGELFF. For the CDR3, the DNA is TGTGCCAGCAGCGGTAATCATAGCGGGGCGAACACCGGGGAGCTGTTTTTT.

The chain employs TRBV9 and TRBJ1-2; no reliable D call. From germline, CDR1 is SGDLS and CDR2 YYNGEE. This CDR3 comprises 11 residues. V was clipped by 7 bases and J by 7 bases, with 11 bases between them. CDR3 residues: CASLLRRGYTF. DNA for the CDR3: TGTGCCAGCCTCCTTCGGCGTGGCTACACCTTC.

J is TRBJ2-7 and V is TRBV12-3 or TRBV12-4; 11 positions agree with TRBD1. The CDR3 is 14 amino acids. The J segment lost 5 bases and the V segment lost 6 bases, leaving 6 bases of the junction unmatched. CDR3 DNA: TGTGCCAGCAGCCGGACAGGGGGCCTTCACGAGCAGTACTTC. Amino acids: CASSRTGGLHEQYF.

J is TRBJ1-6 and V is TRBV19; 8 nucleotides match TRBD1. V lost 5 bases to trimming and J lost 7 bases; unmatched junction nucleotides: 4. The CDR3 consists of 14 residues. Per germline, CDR1 LNHDA and CDR2 SQIVND (reference sequence). CDR3 loop: CASSGQGNNSPLHF. Written as DNA, the CDR3 is TGTGCCAGTAGTGGACAGGGTAACAATTCACCCCTCCACTTT.

This sequence joins TRBV29-1 and TRBJ2-1; 9 positions agree with TRBD2. The CDR3 runs to 15 residues. V was pared by 7 bases and J by 6 bases, with 13 bases of the junction left unmatched. Germline V gene sequence: CDR1 SQVTM, CDR2 ANQGSEA. In DNA, the CDR3 is TGCAGCGCCATAAGGGTAGCGGGGGCACTCAATGAGCAGTTCTTC. Its translation is CSAIRVAGALNEQFF.

V usage is TRBV20-1 and J usage is TRBJ2-5; TRBD2 matches at 8 bases. The CDR3 has 13 amino acids. V was clipped by 5 bases and J by 5 bases; unmatched bases: 7. The V gene's germline CDR1 is DFQATT and CDR2 SNEGSKA (reference sequence). CDR3 loop: CSAPTGGEETQYF. The CDR3 bases are TGCAGTGCTCCTACCGGGGGGGAGGAGACCCAGTACTTC.

The chain uses TRBV20-1 and TRBJ2-3, with 9 bases lining up with TRBD2. The trim removed 5 bases at V and 3 bases at J, leaving 12 bases unmatched. Germline V lookup: CDR1 DFQATT, CDR2 SNEGSKA (reference sequence). The CDR3 loop spans 16 amino acids. The CDR3: CSAFHSGGHNTDTQYF. The DNA for the CDR3 is TGCAGTGCTTTCCATAGCGGGGGACACAATACAGATACGCAGTATTTT.

This rearrangement joins TRBV4-1 to TRBJ1-5, with 7 bases identical to TRBD1. The junction had 7 bases not matched to a gene; V was cut back by 6 bases and J by 2 bases. The germline gives CDR1 MGHRA, CDR2 YSYEKL. The CDR3 covers 15 residues. The DNA for the CDR3 is TGCGCCAGCAGTCACGCTGACAGGGGCAATCAGCCCCAGCATTTT. Protein: CASSHADRGNQPQHF.